This TCR beta chain was documented in a study of identifying expanded T cells in peripheral blood. Study-wide points: Clone count variance between roughly 2-week samples rose with total template count.

This clone showed up just once. What it binds is unknown. V was trimmed by 7 bases and J by 5 bases, leaving 18 bases between them. The germline gives CDR1 SQVTM, CDR2 ANQGSEA. CDR3 length: 13 residues. Libraries were prepared by immunoSEQ multiplex PCR; TCRdb keeps only in-frame clonotypes and omits some of them. The sample contains about 91,000 clones, approximately 89% of which appear only once. During the collection period, no donor immune events like infections were recorded. Sequencing was done on a sample of blood. V gene TRBV29-1 combines with J gene TRBJ2-7; D tentatively fits TRBD1 or TRBD2 (5 bases each). This receptor was identified in a person between 18 and 75 years old in good health. CDR3 amino acids: CSAGTLGGHEQYF. The DNA for the CDR3 is TGCAGCGCCGGGACGTTAGGAGGCCACGAGCAGTACTTC.